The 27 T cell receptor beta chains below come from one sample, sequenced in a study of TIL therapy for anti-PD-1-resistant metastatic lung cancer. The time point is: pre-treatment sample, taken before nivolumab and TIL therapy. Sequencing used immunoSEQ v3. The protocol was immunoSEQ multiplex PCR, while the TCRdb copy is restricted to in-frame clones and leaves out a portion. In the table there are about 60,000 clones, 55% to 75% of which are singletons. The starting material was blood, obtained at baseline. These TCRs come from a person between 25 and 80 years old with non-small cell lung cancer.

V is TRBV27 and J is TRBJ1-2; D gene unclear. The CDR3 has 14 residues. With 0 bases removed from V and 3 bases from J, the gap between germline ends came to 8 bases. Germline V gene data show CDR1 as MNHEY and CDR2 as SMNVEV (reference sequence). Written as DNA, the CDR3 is TGTGCCAGCAGTTTATCGCCCGGGCACTATGGCTACACCTTC. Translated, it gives CASSLSPGHYGYTF.

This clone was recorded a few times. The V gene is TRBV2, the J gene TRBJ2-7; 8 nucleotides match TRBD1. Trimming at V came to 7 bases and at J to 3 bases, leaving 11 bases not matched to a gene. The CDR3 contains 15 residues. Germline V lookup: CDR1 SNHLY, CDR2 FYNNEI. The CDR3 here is CASNLLTGTGYEQYF. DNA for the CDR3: TGTGCCAGCAACTTACTGACCGGGACAGGCTACGAGCAGTACTTC.

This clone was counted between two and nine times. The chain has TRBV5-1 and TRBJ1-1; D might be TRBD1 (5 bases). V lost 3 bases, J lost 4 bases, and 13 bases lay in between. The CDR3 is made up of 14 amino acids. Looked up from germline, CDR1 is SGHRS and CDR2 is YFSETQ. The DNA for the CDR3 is TGCGCCAGCAGCTCTGCCCTGGGGGGCACTGAAGCTTTCTTT. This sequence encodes CASSSALGGTEAFF.

The CDR3 loop is CASRDRANEQYF. CDR3 coding DNA: TGTGCCAGCCGGGACAGGGCGAACGAGCAGTACTTC. This chain links TRBV2 with TRBJ2-7, with 9 bases matching TRBD1. This CDR3 comprises 12 residues. Germline V gene lookup returns CDR1 SNHLY and CDR2 FYNNEI. V dropped 8 bases and J dropped 5; count of bases not matched to a gene: 4. The full variable domain, rest sourced from reference TRBV2 and TRBJ2-7, is EPEVTQTPSHQVTQMGQEVILRCVPISNHLYFYWYRQILGQKVEFLVSFYNNEISEKSEIFDDQFSVERPDGSNFTLKIRSTKLEDSAMYFCASRDRANEQYFGPGTRLTVT.

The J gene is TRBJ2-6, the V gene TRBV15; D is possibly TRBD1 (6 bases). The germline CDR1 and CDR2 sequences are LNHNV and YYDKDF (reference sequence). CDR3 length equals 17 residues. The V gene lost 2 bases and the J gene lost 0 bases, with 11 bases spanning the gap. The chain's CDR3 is CATSRSQGGSGANVLTF. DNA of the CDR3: TGTGCCACCAGCAGATCACAGGGCGGCTCTGGGGCCAACGTCCTGACTTTC.

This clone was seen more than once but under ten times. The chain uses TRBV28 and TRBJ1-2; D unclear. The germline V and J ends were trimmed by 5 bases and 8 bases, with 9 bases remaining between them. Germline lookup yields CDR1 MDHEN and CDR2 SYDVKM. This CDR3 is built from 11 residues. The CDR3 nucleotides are TGTGCCAGCAGTCCCGGCCAGGGCTACACCTTC. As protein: CASSPGQGYTF.

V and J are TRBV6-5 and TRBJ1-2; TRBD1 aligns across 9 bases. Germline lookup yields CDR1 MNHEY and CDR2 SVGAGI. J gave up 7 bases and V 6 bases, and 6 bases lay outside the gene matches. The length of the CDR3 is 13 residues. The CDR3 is CASSWGQGGGYTF. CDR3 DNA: TGTGCCAGCAGCTGGGGACAGGGAGGTGGCTACACCTTC.

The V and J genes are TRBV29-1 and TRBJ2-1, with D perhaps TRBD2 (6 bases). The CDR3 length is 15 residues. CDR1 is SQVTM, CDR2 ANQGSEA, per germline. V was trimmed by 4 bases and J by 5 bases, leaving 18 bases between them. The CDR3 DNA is TGCAGCGTTGGAGGCGGTAGGAGGAGGGACAATGAGCAGTTCTTC. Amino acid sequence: CSVGGGRRRDNEQFF.

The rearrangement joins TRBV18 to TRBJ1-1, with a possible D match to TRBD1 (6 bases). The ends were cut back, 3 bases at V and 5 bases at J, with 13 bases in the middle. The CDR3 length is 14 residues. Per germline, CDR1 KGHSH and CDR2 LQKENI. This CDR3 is CASSPARGLTEAFF. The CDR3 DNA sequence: TGTGCCAGCTCACCGGCGAGGGGGTTGACTGAAGCTTTCTTT.

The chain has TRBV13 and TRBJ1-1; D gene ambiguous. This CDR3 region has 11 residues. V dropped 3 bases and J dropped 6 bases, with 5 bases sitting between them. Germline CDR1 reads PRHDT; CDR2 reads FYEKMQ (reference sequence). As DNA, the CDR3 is TGTGCCAGCAGCTTGTGGGCTGAAGCTTTCTTT. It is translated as CASSLWAEAFF.

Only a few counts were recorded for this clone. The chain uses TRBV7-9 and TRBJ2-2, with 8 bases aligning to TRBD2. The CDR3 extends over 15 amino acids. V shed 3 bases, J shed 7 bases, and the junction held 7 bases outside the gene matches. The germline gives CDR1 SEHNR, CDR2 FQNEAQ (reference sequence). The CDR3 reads CASSLTGGPGGELFF. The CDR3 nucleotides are TGTGCCAGCAGCTTGACGGGGGGGCCCGGCGGGGAGCTGTTTTTT.

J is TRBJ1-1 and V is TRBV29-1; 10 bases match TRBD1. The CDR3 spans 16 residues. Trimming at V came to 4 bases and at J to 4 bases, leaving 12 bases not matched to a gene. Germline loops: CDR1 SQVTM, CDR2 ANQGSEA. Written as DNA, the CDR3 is TGCAGCGTTGCAGGACAGGGGGGAGGCCTTGGCACTGAAGCTTTCTTT. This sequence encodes CSVAGQGGGLGTEAFF.

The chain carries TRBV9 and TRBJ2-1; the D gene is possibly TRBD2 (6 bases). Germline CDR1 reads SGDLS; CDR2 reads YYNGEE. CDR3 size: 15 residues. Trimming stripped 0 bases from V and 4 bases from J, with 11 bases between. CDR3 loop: CASSVVTSDYNEQFF. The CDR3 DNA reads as TGTGCCAGCAGCGTAGTGACTAGTGATTACAATGAGCAGTTCTTC.

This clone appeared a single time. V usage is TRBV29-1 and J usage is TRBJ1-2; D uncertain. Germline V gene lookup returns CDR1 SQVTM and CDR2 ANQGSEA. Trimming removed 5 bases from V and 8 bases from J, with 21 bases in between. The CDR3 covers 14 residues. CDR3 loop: CSVKLVSIGTGYTF. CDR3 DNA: TGCAGCGTTAAACTCGTGAGCATAGGTACGGGCTACACCTTC.

The CDR3 nucleotides read TGTGCCAGCAGCTTCGGCGGGTACATTCAGAATGAGCAGTTCTTC. Translated: CASSFGGYIQNEQFF. The V and J genes are TRBV7-8 and TRBJ2-1; D is possibly TRBD2 (5 bases). The CDR3 extends over 15 amino acids. The V gene's germline CDR1 is SGHVS and CDR2 FQNEAQ. Between the trimmed V and J ends, which lost 3 bases and 7 bases, there was a span of 16 bases.

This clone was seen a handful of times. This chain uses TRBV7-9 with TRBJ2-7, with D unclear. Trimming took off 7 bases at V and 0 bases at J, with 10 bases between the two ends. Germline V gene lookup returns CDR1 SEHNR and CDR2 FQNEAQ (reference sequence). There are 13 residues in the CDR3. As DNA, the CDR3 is TGTGCCAGCACCCACCACGGCTCCTACGAGCAGTACTTC. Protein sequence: CASTHHGSYEQYF.

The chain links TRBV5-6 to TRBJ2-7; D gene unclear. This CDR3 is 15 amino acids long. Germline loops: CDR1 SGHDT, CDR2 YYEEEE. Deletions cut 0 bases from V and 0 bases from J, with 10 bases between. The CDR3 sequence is CASSLEGKASYEQYF. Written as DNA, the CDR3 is TGTGCCAGCAGCTTGGAGGGCAAAGCCTCCTACGAGCAGTACTTC.

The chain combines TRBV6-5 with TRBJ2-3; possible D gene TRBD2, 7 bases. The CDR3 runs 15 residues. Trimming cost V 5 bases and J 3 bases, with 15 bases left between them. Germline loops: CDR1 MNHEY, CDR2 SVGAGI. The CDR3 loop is CASSRLGGGTDTQYF. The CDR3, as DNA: TGTGCCAGCAGTCGCCTGGGAGGGGGTACAGATACGCAGTATTTT.

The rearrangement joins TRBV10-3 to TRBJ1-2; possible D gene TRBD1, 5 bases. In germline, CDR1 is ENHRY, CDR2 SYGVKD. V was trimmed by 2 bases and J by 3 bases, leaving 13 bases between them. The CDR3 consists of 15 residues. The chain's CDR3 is CAISEVGGLHYGYTF. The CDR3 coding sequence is TGTGCCATCAGTGAGGTGGGGGGACTTCACTATGGCTACACCTTC.

CDR3 bases: TGTGCCAGCAGTGAAGGGGGTGGGACAGGGGGCCTATATAGCAATCAGCCCCAGCATTTT. It codes for CASSEGGGTGGLYSNQPQHF. This chain joins TRBV6-1 and TRBJ1-5, with 12 bases lining up with TRBD1. CDR1 is MNHNS, CDR2 SASEGT, per germline. The ends lost 1 base at V and 0 bases at J; junction bases unmatched: 10. CDR3 size: 20 residues.

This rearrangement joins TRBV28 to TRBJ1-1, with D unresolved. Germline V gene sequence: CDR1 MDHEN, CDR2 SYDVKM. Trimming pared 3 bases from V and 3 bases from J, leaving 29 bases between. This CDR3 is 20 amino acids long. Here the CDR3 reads CASSFFSSLRRTLLYTEAFF. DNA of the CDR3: TGTGCCAGCAGTTTCTTTTCTTCTTTGCGGCGGACTCTATTGTACACTGAAGCTTTCTTT.

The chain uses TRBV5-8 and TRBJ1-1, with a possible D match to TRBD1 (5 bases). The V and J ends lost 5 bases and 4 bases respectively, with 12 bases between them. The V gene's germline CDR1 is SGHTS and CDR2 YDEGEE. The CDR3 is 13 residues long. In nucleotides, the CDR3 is TGTGCCAGCAGGGGGCAGGGCGGCACTGAAGCTTTCTTT. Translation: CASRGQGGTEAFF. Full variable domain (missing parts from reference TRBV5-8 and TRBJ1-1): EAGVTQSPTHLIKTRGQQATLRCSPISGHTSVYWYQQALGLGLQFLLWYDEGEERNRGNFPPRFSGRQFPNYSSELNVNALELEDSALYLCASRGQGGTEAFFGQGTRLTVV.

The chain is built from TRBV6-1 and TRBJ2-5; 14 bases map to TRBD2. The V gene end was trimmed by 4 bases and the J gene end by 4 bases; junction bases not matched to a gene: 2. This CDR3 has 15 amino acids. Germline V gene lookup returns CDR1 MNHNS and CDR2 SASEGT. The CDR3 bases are TGTGCCAGCAGTGGACTAGCGGGAGGGCCAGAGACCCAGTACTTC. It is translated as CASSGLAGGPETQYF.

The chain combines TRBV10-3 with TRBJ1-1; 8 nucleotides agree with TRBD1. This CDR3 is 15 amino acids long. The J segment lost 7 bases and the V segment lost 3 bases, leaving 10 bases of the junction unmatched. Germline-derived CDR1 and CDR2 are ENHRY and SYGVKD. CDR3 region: CAISEGYTGGLEAFF. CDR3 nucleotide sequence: TGTGCCATCAGTGAAGGGTATACAGGGGGTCTTGAAGCTTTCTTT.

The DNA of the CDR3 is TGCGCCAGCAGCGACACTAGCTACGGCGGGGAGCTGTTTTTT. It is translated as CASSDTSYGGELFF. The chain has TRBV5-1 and TRBJ2-2; possible D gene TRBD2, 6 bases. Germline V gives CDR1 SGHRS, CDR2 YFSETQ. The CDR3 is made up of 14 amino acids. The V end was cut by 4 bases, the J end by 7 bases, with 14 bases between.

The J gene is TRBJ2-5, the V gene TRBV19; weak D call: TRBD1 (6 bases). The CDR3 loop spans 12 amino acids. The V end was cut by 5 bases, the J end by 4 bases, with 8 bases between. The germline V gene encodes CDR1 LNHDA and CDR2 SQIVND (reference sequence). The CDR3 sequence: CASSSRGETQYF. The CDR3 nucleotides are TGTGCCAGTAGTTCCAGGGGAGAGACCCAGTACTTC.

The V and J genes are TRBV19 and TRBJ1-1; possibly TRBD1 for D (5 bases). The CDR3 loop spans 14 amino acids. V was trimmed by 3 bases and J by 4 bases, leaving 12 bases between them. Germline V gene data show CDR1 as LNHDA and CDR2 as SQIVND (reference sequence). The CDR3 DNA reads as TGTGCCAGTAGTATCAGGGAACAGTCCACTGAAGCTTTCTTT. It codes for CASSIREQSTEAFF.